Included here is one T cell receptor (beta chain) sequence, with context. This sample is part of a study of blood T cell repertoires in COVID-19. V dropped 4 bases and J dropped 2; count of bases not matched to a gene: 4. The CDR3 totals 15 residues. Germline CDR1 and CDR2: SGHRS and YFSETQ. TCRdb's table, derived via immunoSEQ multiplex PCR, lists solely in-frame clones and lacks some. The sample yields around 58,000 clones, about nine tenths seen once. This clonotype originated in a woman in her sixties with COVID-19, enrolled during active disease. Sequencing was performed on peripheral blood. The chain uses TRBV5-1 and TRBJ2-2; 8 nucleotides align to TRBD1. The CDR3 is CASSPGTGNTGELFF. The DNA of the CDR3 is TGCGCCAGCAGCCCCGGGACAGGAAACACCGGGGAGCTGTTTTTT.